The 16 T cell receptor beta chains listed next were all sequenced from one sample in a study of T cell changes during pregnancy in multiple sclerosis. Clones were read by immunoSEQ multiplex PCR, and TCRdb kept only the in-frame ones, dropping some. The sample has roughly 34,000 clones, under 95% seen once. The sequencing used peripheral blood, collected in the second trimester of pregnancy. These receptors all stem from a female donor in good health, enrolled as a control in a pregnancy study.

The DNA for the CDR3 is TGTGCCAGCAGCTCCTTGGACAGTATGCCTATTGAGCAGTACTTC. This sequence encodes CASSSLDSMPIEQYF. The genes are TRBV9 and TRBJ2-7, with D maybe TRBD1 (6 bases). Looked up from germline, CDR1 is SGDLS and CDR2 is YYNGEE. V lost 4 bases to trimming and J lost 7 bases, with 21 bases between them. The CDR3 loop spans 15 amino acids. Together with reference TRBV9 and TRBJ2-7, the CDR3 gives the full variable domain: DSGVTQTPKHLITATGQRVTLRCSPRSGDLSVYWYQQSLDQGLQFLIQYYNGEERAKGNILERFSAQQFPDLHSELNLSSLELGDSALYFCASSSLDSMPIEQYFGPGTRLTVT.

The chain has TRBV7-8 and TRBJ1-1; D is ambiguous. Germline CDR1 and CDR2: SGHVS and FQNEAQ. The CDR3 consists of 16 residues. V dropped 8 bases and J dropped 0 bases, with 19 bases sitting between them. This chain's CDR3 is CASSPDTINMNTEAFF. The CDR3 DNA is TGTGCCAGCTCCCCAGACACAATAAACATGAACACTGAAGCTTTCTTT.

The chain has TRBV30 and TRBJ2-1; TRBD2 matches at 7 bases. Germline V lookup: CDR1 GTSNPN, CDR2 SVGIG (reference sequence). The J segment lost 5 bases and the V segment lost 4 bases, leaving 2 bases of the junction unmatched. The CDR3 has 12 amino acids. The CDR3 protein is CAWTSGHNEQFF. The CDR3 coding sequence is TGTGCCTGGACTAGCGGACACAATGAGCAGTTCTTC.

The V gene is TRBV30, the J gene TRBJ2-1; no clear D gene. Germline CDR1 reads GTSNPN; CDR2 reads SVGIG (reference sequence). The CDR3 covers 12 residues. V lost 0 bases and J 5 bases, leaving 5 bases between the germline ends. This chain's CDR3 is CAWSVEDNEQFF. Written as DNA, the CDR3 is TGTGCCTGGAGTGTAGAGGACAATGAGCAGTTCTTC.

The table lists this clone with a count of one. The chain employs TRBV7-3 and TRBJ2-2; D remains unclear. Trimming took off 6 bases at V and 1 base at J, with 3 bases between the two ends. CDR1 SGHTA and CDR2 FQGTGA come from the germline V gene. The CDR3 spans 12 residues. CDR3 amino acids: CASRQNTGELFF. DNA for the CDR3: TGTGCCAGCAGACAGAACACCGGGGAGCTGTTTTTT. Looking up the rest from reference TRBV7-3 and TRBJ2-2 gives the full variable domain: GAGVSQTPSNKVTEKGKYVELRCDPISGHTALYWYRQSLGQGPEFLIYFQGTGAADDSGLPNDRFFAVRPEGSVSTLKIQRTERGDSAVYLCASRQNTGELFFGEGSRLTVL.

The J gene is TRBJ1-2, the V gene TRBV28; tentatively, D is TRBD1 (5 bases). Deletions cut 3 bases from V and 4 bases from J, with 9 bases between. From germline, CDR1 is MDHEN and CDR2 SYDVKM. The CDR3 has 13 residues. CDR3 protein: CASSLGGFYGYTF. The CDR3 region has the DNA TGTGCCAGCAGTTTGGGGGGATTCTATGGCTACACCTTC.

The chain employs TRBV4-1 and TRBJ2-7, with 7 bases matching TRBD1. Germline V gene data show CDR1 as MGHRA and CDR2 as YSYEKL. This CDR3 region has 14 residues. The trim removed 4 bases at V and 2 bases at J, leaving 5 bases unmatched. This CDR3 is CASSRETGPYEQYF. DNA for the CDR3: TGCGCCAGCAGCCGAGAGACAGGGCCCTACGAGCAGTACTTC.

The genes are TRBV5-1 and TRBJ1-1; D ambiguous. The CDR3 loop spans 15 amino acids. Trimming left V 0 bases short and J 1 base short, with 10 bases between. Germline V gene data show CDR1 as SGHRS and CDR2 as YFSETQ. The CDR3 loop reads CASSLDGRPNTEAFF. CDR3 nucleotides: TGCGCCAGCAGCTTGGACGGCAGGCCGAACACTGAAGCTTTCTTT.

The rearrangement links TRBV6-5 to TRBJ2-5; D not resolved. Deletions cut 10 bases from V and 4 bases from J, with 16 bases between. This CDR3 spans 13 amino acids. Germline V gives CDR1 MNHEY, CDR2 SVGAGI. The CDR3 protein is CATSTGRGETQYF. The CDR3 coding sequence is TGTGCCACCAGCACGGGTAGAGGAGAGACCCAGTACTTC.

This chain links TRBV5-4 with TRBJ2-1; 11 nucleotides match TRBD2. V trimming: 4 bases; J trimming: 4 bases; junction bases outside the gene matches: 1. Germline V gene lookup returns CDR1 SGHNT and CDR2 YYREEE (reference sequence). The length of the CDR3 is 14 residues. The CDR3 here is CASSGTSGYNEQFF. CDR3 sequence (DNA): TGTGCCAGCAGCGGGACTAGCGGATACAATGAGCAGTTCTTC. The variable domain in full, with the rest retrieved from reference TRBV5-4 and TRBJ2-1, is ETGVTQSPTHLIKTRGQQVTLRCSSQSGHNTVSWYQQALGQGPQFIFQYYREEENGRGNFPPRFSGLQFPNYSSELNVNALELDDSALYLCASSGTSGYNEQFFGPGTRLTVL.

The gene calls are TRBV23-1 and TRBJ2-7, with TRBD2 as a possible D gene (5 bases). TRBV23-1 is an open reading frame whose function is uncertain. The CDR3 is 16 residues long. Trimming left V 7 bases short and J 5 bases short, with 24 bases between. The CDR3 DNA reads TGCGCCAGCAACCGTACTTCCGGGATCCCGGCCCACGAGCAGTACTTC. Translation: CASNRTSGIPAHEQYF.

The V call is TRBV11-1, the J call TRBJ2-3; TRBD2 matches at 12 bases. This CDR3 comprises 16 residues. CDR1 SGHAT and CDR2 FQDESV come from the germline V gene (reference sequence). The ends lost 0 bases at V and 12 bases at J; junction bases unmatched: 10. Written as DNA, the CDR3 is TGTGCCAGCAGCTTAGCGAGACTAGCGGGGGACCGAGCACAGTATTTT. Translating it yields CASSLARLAGDRAQYF.

The chain recombines TRBV7-2 with TRBJ2-6, with D hard to call. The V and J ends lost 1 base and 0 bases respectively, with 4 bases between them. The CDR3 contains 15 residues. The germline V gene has CDR1 SGHTA and CDR2 FQGNSA. CDR3 residues: CASSLGGSGANVLTF. CDR3 bases: TGTGCCAGCAGCTTAGGAGGCTCTGGGGCCAACGTCCTGACTTTC.

The chain links TRBV27 to TRBJ2-6; 8 bases fit TRBD1. Germline CDR1 and CDR2: MNHEY and SMNVEV (reference sequence). The CDR3 runs to 18 residues. Trimming took 6 bases from V and 1 from J; bases not matched to a gene: 11. The CDR3 reads CASSLATGGSSGANVLTF. The CDR3 DNA follows: TGTGCCAGCAGCCTGGCCACAGGGGGTTCTTCTGGGGCCAACGTCCTGACTTTC.

The J gene is TRBJ1-2, the V gene TRBV5-1; 8 bases align to TRBD1. Germline CDR1 reads SGHRS; CDR2 reads YFSETQ. The CDR3 has 17 residues. V trimming: 4 bases; J trimming: 5 bases; junction bases outside the gene matches: 16. The CDR3 spells CASSAPGQAAPEYGYTF. In nucleotides, the CDR3 is TGCGCCAGCAGCGCTCCGGGACAGGCTGCCCCCGAGTATGGCTACACCTTC. Based on the CDR3 plus reference TRBV5-1 and TRBJ1-2, the full variable domain is KAGVTQTPRYLIKTRGQQVTLSCSPISGHRSVSWYQQTPGQGLQFLFEYFSETQRNKGNFPGRFSGRQFSNSRSEMNVSTLELGDSALYLCASSAPGQAAPEYGYTFGSGTRLTVV.

This chain uses TRBV5-6 with TRBJ1-2, with D maybe TRBD1 (5 bases). V was shortened by 2 bases and J by 0 bases, with 11 bases between the two germline ends. The CDR3 has 15 amino acids. CDR1 SGHDT and CDR2 YYEEEE come from the germline V gene. The CDR3: CASSLVDKTNYGYTF. The CDR3, as DNA: TGTGCCAGCAGCTTAGTGGACAAGACTAACTATGGCTACACCTTC.